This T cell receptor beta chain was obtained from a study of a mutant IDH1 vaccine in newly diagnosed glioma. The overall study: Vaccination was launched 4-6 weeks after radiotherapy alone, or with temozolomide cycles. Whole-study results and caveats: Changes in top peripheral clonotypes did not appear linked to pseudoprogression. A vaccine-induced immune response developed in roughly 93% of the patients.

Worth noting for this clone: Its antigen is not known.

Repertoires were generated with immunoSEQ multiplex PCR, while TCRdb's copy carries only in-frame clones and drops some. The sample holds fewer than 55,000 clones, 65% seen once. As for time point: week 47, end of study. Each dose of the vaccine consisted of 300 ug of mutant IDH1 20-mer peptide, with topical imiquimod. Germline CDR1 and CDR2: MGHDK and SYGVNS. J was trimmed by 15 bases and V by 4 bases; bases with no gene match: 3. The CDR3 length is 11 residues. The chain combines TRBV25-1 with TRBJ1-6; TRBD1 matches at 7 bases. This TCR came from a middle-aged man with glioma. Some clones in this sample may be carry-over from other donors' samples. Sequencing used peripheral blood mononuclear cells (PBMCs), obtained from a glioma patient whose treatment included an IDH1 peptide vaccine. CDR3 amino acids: CASSGRDSLHF. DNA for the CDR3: TGTGCCAGCAGTGGTCGGGACAGCCTCCACTTT.